Listed below are T cell receptor beta chains from one sample, sequenced in a study of Ad26.COV2.S vaccination and SARS-CoV-2 variants. This table comes from immunoSEQ multiplex PCR, and its TCRdb copy is limited to in-frame clones, with some not included. The profile covers nearly 400,000 clones, with about 91% appearing a single time and over 1.5% taken by the ten largest. This sample comprised peripheral blood, obtained in a trial of Ad26.COV2.S vaccine versus placebo. The receptor set was obtained from a person aged 18-65 years who received the Ad26.COV2.S COVID-19 vaccine or a placebo. CDR3s include the opening cysteine and the closing phenylalanine or tryptophan. The D gene is left open where the match is weak.

CDR3: CASSEQGRDTQYF
DNA: TGTGCCAGCAGCGAACAGGGGAGAGATACGCAGTATTTT
D: TRBD1
J: TRBJ2-3
V: TRBV7-3

CDR3: CARRRDRGGGPDTQYF
DNA: TGTGCCAGACGCCGGGACAGGGGAGGAGGACCAGATACGCAGTATTTT
D: NA
J: TRBJ2-3
V: TRBV21-1

CDR3: CASSLGPAGVADTQYF
DNA: TGTGCCAGCAGCTTGGGACCAGCGGGAGTGGCAGATACGCAGTATTTT
D: TRBD2
J: TRBJ2-3
V: TRBV5-5

CDR3: CASSPRQGVANQPQHF
DNA: TGTGCCAGCAGTCCCCGACAGGGGGTGGCCAATCAGCCCCAGCATTTT
D: TRBD1
J: TRBJ1-5
V: TRBV28

CDR3: CASTALGGTGANVLTF
DNA: TGTGCCAGCACCGCACTGGGAGGGACCGGGGCCAACGTCCTGACTTTC
D: TRBD2
J: TRBJ2-6
V: TRBV5-6

CDR3: CASSLGHSATNEKLFF
DNA: TGCGCCAGCAGCTTGGGCCACAGCGCAACTAATGAAAAACTGTTTTTT
D: NA
J: TRBJ1-4
V: TRBV5-1

CDR3: CASSPTGSSTDTQYF
DNA: TGTGCCAGCAGCCCAACAGGGTCTAGCACAGATACGCAGTATTTT
D: NA
J: TRBJ2-3
V: TRBV7-3

CDR3: CASSVGSSGNQETQYF
DNA: TGTGCCAGCAGCGTAGGGTCCAGCGGGAACCAAGAGACCCAGTACTTC
D: TRBD2
J: TRBJ2-5
V: TRBV9

CDR3: CASSSRDGYNEQFF
DNA: TGTGCCAGCAGCTCCAGGGACGGCTACAATGAGCAGTTCTTC
D: NA
J: TRBJ2-1
V: TRBV7-9

CDR3: CASSLSHGSQETQYF
DNA: TGCGCCAGCAGCTTGTCCCACGGGAGCCAAGAGACCCAGTACTTC
D: NA
J: TRBJ2-5
V: TRBV5-1

CDR3: CASSPPGLSGRAGWDQETQYF
DNA: TGTGCCAGCAGCCCGCCGGGACTTAGCGGGAGGGCCGGTTGGGATCAAGAGACCCAGTACTTC
D: TRBD2
J: TRBJ2-5
V: TRBV28

CDR3: CASSLAQGANYGYTF
DNA: TGTGCCAGCAGCTTGGCGCAGGGGGCTAACTATGGCTACACCTTC
D: TRBD1
J: TRBJ1-2
V: TRBV5-5

CDR3: CASSQGPGPDTQYF
DNA: TGTGCCAGCAGCCAAGGTCCTGGGCCAGATACGCAGTATTTT
D: NA
J: TRBJ2-3
V: TRBV3-1/TRBV3-2

CDR3: CATSDSRTSGWPGETQYF
DNA: TGTGCCACCAGTGATTCCCGGACTAGCGGGTGGCCGGGAGAGACCCAGTACTTC
D: TRBD2
J: TRBJ2-5
V: TRBV24-1

CDR3: CASSLWGGSSAGELFF
DNA: TGTGCCAGCAGTTTGTGGGGCGGGAGTAGCGCCGGGGAGCTGTTTTTT
D: TRBD2
J: TRBJ2-2
V: TRBV27

CDR3: CASAPTGSITGELFF
DNA: TGTGCCAGCGCTCCTACAGGGTCTATCACCGGGGAGCTGTTTTTT
D: NA
J: TRBJ2-2
V: TRBV27

CDR3: CASSPVTGIGNQPQHF
DNA: TGTGCCAGCTCACCGGTGACAGGGATTGGCAATCAGCCCCAGCATTTT
D: TRBD1
J: TRBJ1-5
V: TRBV18

CDR3: CASSQDHRGGTEAFF
DNA: TGCGCCAGCAGCCAAGATCACAGGGGGGGCACTGAAGCTTTCTTT
D: TRBD1
J: TRBJ1-1
V: TRBV4-3

CDR3: CASSIDGYEQYF
DNA: TGTGCCAGTAGTATAGATGGGTACGAGCAGTACTTC
D: NA
J: TRBJ2-7
V: TRBV19

CDR3: CASSSTSGEQFF
DNA: TGTGCCAGCAGCTCCACTAGCGGTGAGCAGTTCTTC
D: TRBD2
J: TRBJ2-1
V: TRBV6-5

CDR3: CASSPEGTTEAFF
DNA: TGTGCCAGCAGCCCTGAGGGTACCACTGAAGCTTTCTTT
D: NA
J: TRBJ1-1
V: TRBV7-2

CDR3: CASSGAGGPRGELFF
DNA: TGTGCCAGCAGTGGTGCAGGGGGCCCTCGCGGGGAGCTGTTTTTT
D: TRBD1
J: TRBJ2-2
V: TRBV2

CDR3: CASSSDLYEQYF
DNA: TGCGCCAGCAGCTCTGACCTCTACGAGCAGTACTTC
D: NA
J: TRBJ2-7
V: TRBV5-1

CDR3: CASSQSLPPYPYNEQFF
DNA: TGCGCCAGCAGCCAATCCCTCCCGCCGTACCCCTACAATGAGCAGTTCTTC
D: NA
J: TRBJ2-1
V: TRBV4-1

CDR3: CASSVVVSSTDTQYF
DNA: TGCGCCAGCAGTGTAGTGGTGTCAAGCACAGATACGCAGTATTTT
D: NA
J: TRBJ2-3
V: TRBV10-2

CDR3: CASSFTGYDEAFF
DNA: TGTGCCAGCAGCTTCACAGGGTACGATGAAGCTTTCTTT
D: NA
J: TRBJ1-1
V: TRBV7-9

CDR3: CASRTLQYEQYF
DNA: TGTGCCAGCAGGACGCTTCAGTACGAGCAGTACTTC
D: NA
J: TRBJ2-7
V: TRBV6-5

CDR3: CASSQEAGGTNEKLFF
DNA: TGCGCCAGCAGCCAGGAGGCAGGAGGGACTAATGAAAAACTGTTTTTT
D: NA
J: TRBJ1-4
V: TRBV4-1

CDR3: CASSPEGEQFF
DNA: TGTGCCAGCAGCCCAGAGGGTGAGCAGTTCTTC
D: NA
J: TRBJ2-1
V: TRBV12-3/TRBV12-4

CDR3: CAWKRGREAFF
DNA: TGTGCCTGGAAAAGGGGACGGGAAGCTTTCTTT
D: NA
J: TRBJ1-1
V: TRBV30

CDR3: CASSGGTGYNEQFF
DNA: TGCGCCAGCAGCGGCGGGACAGGGTACAATGAGCAGTTCTTC
D: TRBD1
J: TRBJ2-1
V: TRBV5-1

CDR3: CASSLTSGNTDTQYF
DNA: TGTGCCAGTAGCCTCACTAGCGGGAACACAGATACGCAGTATTTT
D: TRBD2
J: TRBJ2-3
V: TRBV19

CDR3: CAWSGHYNEQFF
DNA: TGTGCCTGGAGTGGACATTACAATGAGCAGTTCTTC
D: NA
J: TRBJ2-1
V: TRBV30

CDR3: CAIRAGADEQYF
DNA: TGTGCCATCAGGGCGGGAGCGGACGAGCAGTACTTC
D: TRBD2
J: TRBJ2-7
V: TRBV10-3

CDR3: CASSYSSGNSYEQYF
DNA: TGTGCCAGCAGTTACTCTAGCGGGAACTCCTACGAGCAGTACTTC
D: TRBD2
J: TRBJ2-7
V: TRBV6-6